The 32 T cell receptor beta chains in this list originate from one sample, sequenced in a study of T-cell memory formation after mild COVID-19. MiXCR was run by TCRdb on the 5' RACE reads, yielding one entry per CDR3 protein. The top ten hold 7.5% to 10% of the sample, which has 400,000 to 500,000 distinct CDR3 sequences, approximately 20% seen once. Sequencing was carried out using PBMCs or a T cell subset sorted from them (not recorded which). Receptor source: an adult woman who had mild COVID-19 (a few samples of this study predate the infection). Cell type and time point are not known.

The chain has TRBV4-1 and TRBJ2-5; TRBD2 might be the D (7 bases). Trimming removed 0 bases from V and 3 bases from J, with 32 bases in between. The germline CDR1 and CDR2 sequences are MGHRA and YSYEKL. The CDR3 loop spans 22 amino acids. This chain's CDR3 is CASSQDQGRFGSLGGRKETQYF. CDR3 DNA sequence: TGCGCCAGCAGCCAAGATCAGGGGAGGTTTGGATCTCTGGGGGGGCGGAAAGAGACCCAGTACTTC.

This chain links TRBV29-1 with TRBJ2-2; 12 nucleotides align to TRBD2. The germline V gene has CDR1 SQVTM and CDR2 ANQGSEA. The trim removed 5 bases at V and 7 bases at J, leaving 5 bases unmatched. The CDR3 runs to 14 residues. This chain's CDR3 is CSVPQTSGSGELFF. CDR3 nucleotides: TGCAGCGTTCCCCAGACTAGCGGGAGCGGGGAGCTGTTTTTT.

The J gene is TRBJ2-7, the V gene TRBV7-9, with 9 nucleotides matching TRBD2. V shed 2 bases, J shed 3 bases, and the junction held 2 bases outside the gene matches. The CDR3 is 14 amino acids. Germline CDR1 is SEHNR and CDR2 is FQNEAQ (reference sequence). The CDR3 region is CASSLSSGIYEQYF. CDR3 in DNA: TGTGCCAGCAGCTTATCTAGCGGGATCTACGAGCAGTACTTC. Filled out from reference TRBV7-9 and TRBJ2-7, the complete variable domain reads DTGVSQNPRHKITKRGQNVTFRCDPISEHNRLYWYRQTLGQGPEFLTYFQNEAQLEKSRLLSDRFSAERPKGSFSTLEIQRTEQGDSAMYLCASSLSSGIYEQYFGPGTRLTVT.

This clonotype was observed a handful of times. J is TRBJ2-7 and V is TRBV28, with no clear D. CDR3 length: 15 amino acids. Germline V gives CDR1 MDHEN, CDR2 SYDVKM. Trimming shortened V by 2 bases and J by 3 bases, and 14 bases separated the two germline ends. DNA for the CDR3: TGTGCCAGCAGTTTAATCCCCTCACCTGGCTACGAGCAGTACTTC. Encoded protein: CASSLIPSPGYEQYF.

The CDR3 spells CASSHLGPMYEQYF. Here the CDR3 DNA reads TGCGCCAGCAGCCACTTAGGGCCCATGTACGAGCAGTACTTC. The rearrangement joins TRBV4-1 to TRBJ2-7; D call uncertain. This CDR3 has 14 residues. Germline CDR1 and CDR2: MGHRA and YSYEKL. V lost 3 bases and J lost 4, with 13 bases in between.

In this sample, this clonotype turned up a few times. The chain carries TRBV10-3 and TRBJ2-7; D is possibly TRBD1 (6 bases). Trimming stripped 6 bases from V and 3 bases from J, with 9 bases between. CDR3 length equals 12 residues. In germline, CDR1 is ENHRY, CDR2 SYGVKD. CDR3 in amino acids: CAIRDSDYEQYF. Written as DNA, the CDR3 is TGTGCCATCAGGGACAGCGACTACGAGCAGTACTTC.

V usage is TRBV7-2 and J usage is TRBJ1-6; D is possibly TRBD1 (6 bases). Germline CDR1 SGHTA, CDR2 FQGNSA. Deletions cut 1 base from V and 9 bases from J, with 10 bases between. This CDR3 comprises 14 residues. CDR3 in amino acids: CASSLVQGGSPLHF. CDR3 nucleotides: TGTGCCAGCAGCTTAGTACAGGGAGGTTCACCCCTCCACTTT.

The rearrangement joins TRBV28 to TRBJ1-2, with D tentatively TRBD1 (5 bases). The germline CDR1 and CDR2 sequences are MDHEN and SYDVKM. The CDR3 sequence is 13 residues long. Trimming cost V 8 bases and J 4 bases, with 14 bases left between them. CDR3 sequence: CASCVDSLYGYTF. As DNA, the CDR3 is TGTGCCAGCTGCGTCGACAGTCTCTATGGCTACACCTTC.

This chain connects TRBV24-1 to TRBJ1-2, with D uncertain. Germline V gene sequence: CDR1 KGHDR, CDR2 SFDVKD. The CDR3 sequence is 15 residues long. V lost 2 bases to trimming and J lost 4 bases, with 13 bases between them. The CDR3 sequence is CATSDSSHGSYGYTF. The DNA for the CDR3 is TGTGCCACCAGTGATTCCAGTCACGGGTCCTATGGCTACACCTTC.

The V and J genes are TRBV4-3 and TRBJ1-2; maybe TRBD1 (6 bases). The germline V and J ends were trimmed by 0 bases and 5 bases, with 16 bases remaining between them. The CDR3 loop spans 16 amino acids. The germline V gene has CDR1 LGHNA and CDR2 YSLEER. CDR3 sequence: CASSQDPRQRGYGYTF. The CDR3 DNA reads TGCGCCAGCAGCCAAGATCCGAGGCAGAGGGGGTATGGCTACACCTTC.

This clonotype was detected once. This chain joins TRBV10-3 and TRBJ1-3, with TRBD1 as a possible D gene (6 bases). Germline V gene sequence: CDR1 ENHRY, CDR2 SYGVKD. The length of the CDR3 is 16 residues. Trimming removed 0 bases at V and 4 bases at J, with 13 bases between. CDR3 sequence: CAISESSRGGGNTIYF. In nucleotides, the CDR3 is TGTGCCATCAGTGAGTCGAGCAGGGGCGGAGGAAACACCATATATTTT.

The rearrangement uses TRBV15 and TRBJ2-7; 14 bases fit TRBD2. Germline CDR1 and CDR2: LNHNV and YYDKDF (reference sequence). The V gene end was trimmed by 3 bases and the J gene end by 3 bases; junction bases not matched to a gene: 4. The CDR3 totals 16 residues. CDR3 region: CATSRKGLAGVYEQYF. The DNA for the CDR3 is TGTGCCACCAGCAGGAAGGGACTAGCGGGAGTCTACGAGCAGTACTTC.

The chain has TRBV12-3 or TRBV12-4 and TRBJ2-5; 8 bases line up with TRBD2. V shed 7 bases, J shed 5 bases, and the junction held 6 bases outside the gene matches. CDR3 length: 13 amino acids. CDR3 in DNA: TGTGCCAGCACCCCGGGACTAGTGGAGACCCAGTACTTC. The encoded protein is CASTPGLVETQYF.

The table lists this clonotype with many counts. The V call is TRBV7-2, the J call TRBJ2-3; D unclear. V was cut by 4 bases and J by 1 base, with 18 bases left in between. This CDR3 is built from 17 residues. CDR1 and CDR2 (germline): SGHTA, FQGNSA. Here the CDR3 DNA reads TGTGCCAGCAGCTACAGAGGATCAATTTGGGGCACAGATACGCAGTATTTT. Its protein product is CASSYRGSIWGTDTQYF.

The CDR3 loop is CASSLLALSYEQYF. Here the CDR3 DNA reads TGTGCCAGCAGTTTACTAGCGCTTTCCTACGAGCAGTACTTC. The J gene is TRBJ2-7, the V gene TRBV6-2 or TRBV6-3, with TRBD2 identical over 7 bases. CDR1 is MNHEY and CDR2 is SVGEGT in the germline V gene. The trim removed 4 bases at V and 1 base at J, leaving 4 bases unmatched. The CDR3 is made up of 14 amino acids.

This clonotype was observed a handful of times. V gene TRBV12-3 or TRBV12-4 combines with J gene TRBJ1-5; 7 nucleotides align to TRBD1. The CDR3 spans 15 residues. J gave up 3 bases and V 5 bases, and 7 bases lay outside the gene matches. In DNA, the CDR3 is TGTGCCAGCAGTCCAGGGACAGCAAACAATCAGCCCCAGCATTTT. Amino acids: CASSPGTANNQPQHF.

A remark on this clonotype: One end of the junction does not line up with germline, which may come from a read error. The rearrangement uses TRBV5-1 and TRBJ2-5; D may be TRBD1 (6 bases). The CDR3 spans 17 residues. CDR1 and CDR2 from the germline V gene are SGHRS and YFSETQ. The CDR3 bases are TGCGCCAGCAACTTGGAGTTGGGGGCAACCCCAAAAGAGACCCAGTACTTC. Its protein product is CASNLELGATPKETQYF.

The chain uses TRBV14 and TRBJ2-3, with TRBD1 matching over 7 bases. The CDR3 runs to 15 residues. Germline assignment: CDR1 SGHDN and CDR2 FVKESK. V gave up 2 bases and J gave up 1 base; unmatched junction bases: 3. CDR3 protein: CASSQITGGTDTQYF. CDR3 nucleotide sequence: TGTGCCAGCAGCCAAATAACAGGGGGCACAGATACGCAGTATTTT. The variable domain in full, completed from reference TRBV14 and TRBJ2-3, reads EAGVTQFPSHSVIEKGQTVTLRCDPISGHDNLYWYRRVMGKEIKFLLHFVKESKQDESGMPNNRFLAERTGGTYSTLKVQPAELEDSGVYFCASSQITGGTDTQYFGPGTRLTVL.

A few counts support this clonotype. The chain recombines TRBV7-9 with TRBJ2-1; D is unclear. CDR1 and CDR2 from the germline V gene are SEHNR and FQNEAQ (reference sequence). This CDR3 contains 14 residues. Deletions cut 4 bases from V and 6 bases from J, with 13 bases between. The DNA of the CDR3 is TGTGCCAGCAGCTCCCCCCTCGGTGTCAATGAGCAGTTCTTC. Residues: CASSSPLGVNEQFF.

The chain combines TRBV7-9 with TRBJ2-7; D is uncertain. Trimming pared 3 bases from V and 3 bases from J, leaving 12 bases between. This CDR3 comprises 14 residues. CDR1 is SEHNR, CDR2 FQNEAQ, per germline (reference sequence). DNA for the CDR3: TGTGCCAGCAGCTTTCCCGGCCAGAGCTACGAGCAGTACTTC. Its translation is CASSFPGQSYEQYF.

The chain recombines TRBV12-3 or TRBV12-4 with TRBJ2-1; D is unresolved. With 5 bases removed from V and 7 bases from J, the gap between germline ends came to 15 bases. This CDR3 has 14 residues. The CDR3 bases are TGTGCCAGCAGTCCCAGAGCCCTCAGGAATGAGCAGTTCTTC. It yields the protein CASSPRALRNEQFF.

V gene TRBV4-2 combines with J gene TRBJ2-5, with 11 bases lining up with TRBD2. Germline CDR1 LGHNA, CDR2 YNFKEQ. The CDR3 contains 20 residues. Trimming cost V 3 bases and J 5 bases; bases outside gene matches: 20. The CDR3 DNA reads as TGTGCCAGCAGCCATCCCAACCCCCCGGTAGCGGGAGGGCCGGGGGAGACCCAGTACTTC. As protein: CASSHPNPPVAGGPGETQYF.

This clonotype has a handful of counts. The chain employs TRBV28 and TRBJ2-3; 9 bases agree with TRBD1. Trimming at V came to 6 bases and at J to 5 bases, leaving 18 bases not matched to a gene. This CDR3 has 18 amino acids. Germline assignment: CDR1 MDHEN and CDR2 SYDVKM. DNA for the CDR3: TGTGCCAGCAGGAAGACCGGGACAGGGTTATGGCGAGGAGATACGCAGTATTTT. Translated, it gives CASRKTGTGLWRGDTQYF.

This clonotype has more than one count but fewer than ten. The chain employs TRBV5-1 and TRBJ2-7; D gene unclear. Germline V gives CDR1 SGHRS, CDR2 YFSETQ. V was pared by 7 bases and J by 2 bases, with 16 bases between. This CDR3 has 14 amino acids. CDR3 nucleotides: TGCGCCAGCTGGGGAAAACAACCCCCCTACGAGCAGTACTTC. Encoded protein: CASWGKQPPYEQYF.

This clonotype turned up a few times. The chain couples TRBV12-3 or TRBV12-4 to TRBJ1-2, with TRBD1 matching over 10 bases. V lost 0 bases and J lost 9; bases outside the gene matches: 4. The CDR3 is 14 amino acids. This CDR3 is CASSLATGGLSYTF. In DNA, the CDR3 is TGTGCCAGCAGTTTAGCGACAGGGGGCCTTAGCTACACCTTC.

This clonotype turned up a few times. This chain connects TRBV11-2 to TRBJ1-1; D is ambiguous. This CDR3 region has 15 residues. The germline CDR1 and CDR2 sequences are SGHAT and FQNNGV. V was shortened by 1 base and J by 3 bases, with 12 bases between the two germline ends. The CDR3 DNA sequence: TGTGCCAGCAGCTTAGGTCCATTTCGCGACACTGAAGCTTTCTTT. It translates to CASSLGPFRDTEAFF.

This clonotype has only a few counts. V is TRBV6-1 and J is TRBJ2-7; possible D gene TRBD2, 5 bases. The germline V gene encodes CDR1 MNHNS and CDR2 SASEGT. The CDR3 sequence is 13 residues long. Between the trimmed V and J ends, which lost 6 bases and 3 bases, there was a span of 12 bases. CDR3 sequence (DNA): TGTGCCAGCAGCATTATCGACTACTACGAGCAGTACTTC. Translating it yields CASSIIDYYEQYF.

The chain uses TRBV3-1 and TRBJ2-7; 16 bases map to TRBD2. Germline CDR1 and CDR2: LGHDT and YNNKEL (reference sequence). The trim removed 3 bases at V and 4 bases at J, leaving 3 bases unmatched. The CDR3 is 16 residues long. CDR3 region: CASSQGLAGGRYEQYF. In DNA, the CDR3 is TGTGCCAGCAGCCAGGGACTAGCGGGAGGGAGGTACGAGCAGTACTTC.

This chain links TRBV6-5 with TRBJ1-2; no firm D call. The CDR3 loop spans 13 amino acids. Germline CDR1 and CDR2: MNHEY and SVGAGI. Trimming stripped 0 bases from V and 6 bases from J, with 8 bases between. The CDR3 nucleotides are TGTGCCAGCAGTTACTCGGGGATGGATGGCTACACCTTC. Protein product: CASSYSGMDGYTF.

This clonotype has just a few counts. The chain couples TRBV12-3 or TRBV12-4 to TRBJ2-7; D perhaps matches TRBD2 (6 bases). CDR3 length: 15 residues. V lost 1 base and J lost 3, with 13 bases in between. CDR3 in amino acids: CASSLGSGTYYEQYF. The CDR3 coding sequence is TGTGCCAGCAGTTTAGGTAGCGGAACATACTACGAGCAGTACTTC.

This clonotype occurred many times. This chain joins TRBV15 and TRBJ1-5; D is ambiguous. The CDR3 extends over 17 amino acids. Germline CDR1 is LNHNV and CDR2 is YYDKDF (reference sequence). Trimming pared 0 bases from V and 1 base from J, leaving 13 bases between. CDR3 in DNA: TGTGCCACCAGCAGAGATCCCCCACAGACAAGCAATCAGCCCCAGCATTTT. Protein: CATSRDPPQTSNQPQHF. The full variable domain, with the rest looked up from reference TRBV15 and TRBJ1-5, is DAMVIQNPRYQVTQFGKPVTLSCSQTLNHNVMYWYQQKSSQAPKLLFHYYDKDFNNEADTPDNFQSRRPNTSFCFLDIRSPGLGDTAMYLCATSRDPPQTSNQPQHFGDGTRLSIL.

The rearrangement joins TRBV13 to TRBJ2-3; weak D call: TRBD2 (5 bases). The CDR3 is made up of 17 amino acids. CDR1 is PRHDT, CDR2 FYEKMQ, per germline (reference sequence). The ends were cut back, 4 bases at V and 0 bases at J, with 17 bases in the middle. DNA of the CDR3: TGTGCCAGCAGCTCATTCTCCCTAGCATCGAGCACAGATACGCAGTATTTT. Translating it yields CASSSFSLASSTDTQYF.